This T cell receptor (beta chain) was sequenced for a study of blood T cell repertoires in COVID-19. Sequenced by immunoSEQ multiplex PCR; TCRdb stores in-frame clones only, minus some. The sample shows about 190,000 clones, around 90% of them seen only once. This CDR3 comprises 15 residues. Trimming removed 3 bases at V and 3 bases at J, with 14 bases between. Per germline, CDR1 KGHSH and CDR2 LQKENI. The origin of this receptor is a man between 40 and 49 years old with acute or convalescent COVID-19. The rearrangement links TRBV18 to TRBJ1-2; D is possibly TRBD1 (5 bases). Sequencing was performed on peripheral blood. The CDR3 loop reads CASSPGQGIDYGYTF. CDR3 in DNA: TGTGCCAGCTCACCGGGGCAGGGAATAGACTATGGCTACACCTTC.